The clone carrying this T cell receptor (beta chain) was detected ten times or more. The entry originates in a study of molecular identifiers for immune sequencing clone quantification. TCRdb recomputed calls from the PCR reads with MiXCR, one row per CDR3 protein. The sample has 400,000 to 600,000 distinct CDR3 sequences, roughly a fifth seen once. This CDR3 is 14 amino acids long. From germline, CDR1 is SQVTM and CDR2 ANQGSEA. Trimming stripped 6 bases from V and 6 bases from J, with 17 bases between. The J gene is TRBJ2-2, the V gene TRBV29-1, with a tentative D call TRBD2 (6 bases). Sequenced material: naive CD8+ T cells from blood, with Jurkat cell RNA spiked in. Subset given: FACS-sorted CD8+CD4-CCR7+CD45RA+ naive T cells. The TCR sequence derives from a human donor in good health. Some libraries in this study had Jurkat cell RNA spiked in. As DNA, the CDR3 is TGCAGCGTCCGATACGAAACTAGCCCCGGGGAGCTGTTTTTT. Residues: CSVRYETSPGELFF.